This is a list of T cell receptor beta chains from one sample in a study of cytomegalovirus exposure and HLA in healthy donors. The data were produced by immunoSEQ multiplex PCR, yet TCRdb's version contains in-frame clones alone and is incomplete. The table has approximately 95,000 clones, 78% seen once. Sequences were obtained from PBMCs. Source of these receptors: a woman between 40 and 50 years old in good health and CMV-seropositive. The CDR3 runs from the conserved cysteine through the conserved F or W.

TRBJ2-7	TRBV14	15	CASSRTGTGGYEQYF
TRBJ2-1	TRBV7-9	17	CASSLVGRSGIWNEQFF
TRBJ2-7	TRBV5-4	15	CASSGGLAGVYEQYF
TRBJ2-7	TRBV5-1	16	CASSLELAGGSYEQYF
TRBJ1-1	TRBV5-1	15	CASSVGGQKNTEAFF
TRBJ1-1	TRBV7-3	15	CASSLTYTENTEAFF
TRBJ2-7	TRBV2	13	CASRGQGTYEQYF
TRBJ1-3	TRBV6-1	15	CASSEQTGWGNTIYF
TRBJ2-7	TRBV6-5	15	CASSLFGGGNYEQYF
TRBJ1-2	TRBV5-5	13	CASTPPGVHGYTF
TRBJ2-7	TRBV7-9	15	CASSFQGRGEYEQYF
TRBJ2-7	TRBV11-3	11	CASSLAHEQYF
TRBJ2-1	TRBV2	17	CASSYSGLAGVYNEQFF
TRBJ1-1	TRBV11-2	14	CASSWKHRGTEAFF
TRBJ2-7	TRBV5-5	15	CASSPGQGVVYEQYF
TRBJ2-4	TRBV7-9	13	CASSLSQGGRSYF
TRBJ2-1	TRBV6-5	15	CASRLDRMPYNEQFF
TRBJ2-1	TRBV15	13	CATSADSYNEQFF
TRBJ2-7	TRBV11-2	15	CASSPLSGIAYEQYF
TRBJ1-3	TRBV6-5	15	CASSNSRDSGNTIYF
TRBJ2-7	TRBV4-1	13	CASSQQTSDEQYF
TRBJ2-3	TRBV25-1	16	CASSGRNGRAYDTQYF
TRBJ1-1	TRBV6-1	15	CASSSGWGVNTEAFF
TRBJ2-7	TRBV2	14	CASSPDRGRFEQYF
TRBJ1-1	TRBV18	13	CASSPTGSTEAFF
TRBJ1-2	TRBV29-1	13	CSVSTGRDYGYTF
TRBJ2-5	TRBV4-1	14	CASSQVSGVETQYF
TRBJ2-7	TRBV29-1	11	CSVERGYEQYF
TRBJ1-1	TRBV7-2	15	CASSLGPYRNTEAFF
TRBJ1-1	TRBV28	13	CASSSGQNTEAFF